A single sample is the source of the 18 T cell receptor beta chains below, sequenced in a study of cytomegalovirus exposure and HLA in healthy donors. The PCR ran on 60 Vbeta and 13 Jbeta primers. The assay was immunoSEQ multiplex PCR, and TCRdb's table has in-frame clones only and misses some. The sample holds about 160,000 clones; roughly 78% are singletons and the top ten take approximately 2.3%. Sequencing was carried out using PBMCs. These receptors were collected from a man aged 40-55 years in good health and CMV-seronegative.

A single count supports this clone. The chain employs TRBV10-3 and TRBJ2-3, with 8 bases lining up with TRBD2. Trimming at V came to 3 bases and at J to 5 bases, leaving 10 bases not matched to a gene. The CDR3 has 16 residues. In germline, CDR1 is ENHRY, CDR2 SYGVKD. The CDR3 nucleotides are TGTGCCATCAGTGACCCCCCGGGACTAGTAGGAGATACGCAGTATTTT. It specifies CAISDPPGLVGDTQYF.

The DNA of the CDR3 is TGCAGTGATCGTCAGCAAGAGACCCAGTACTTC. Its protein is CSDRQQETQYF. The chain couples TRBV20-1 to TRBJ2-5; D call uncertain. The CDR3 covers 11 residues. V was shortened by 7 bases and J by 2 bases, with 8 bases between the two germline ends. CDR1 and CDR2 (germline): DFQATT, SNEGSKA (reference sequence).

The chain has TRBV4-1 and TRBJ2-2, with 8 bases fitting TRBD2. Germline V gene sequence: CDR1 MGHRA, CDR2 YSYEKL. The CDR3 runs to 18 residues. The V and J ends lost 0 bases and 3 bases, in that order; junction bases with no gene match: 9. CDR3 sequence (DNA): TGCGCCAGCAGCCAAGAACGGACGGTCGGGAGGGACACCGGGGAGCTGTTTTTT. This encodes CASSQERTVGRDTGELFF.

V and J are TRBV15 and TRBJ2-5, with TRBD2 matching over 7 bases. The CDR3 consists of 15 residues. The germline V gene encodes CDR1 LNHNV and CDR2 YYDKDF (reference sequence). The V segment lost 7 bases and the J segment 0 bases; nucleotides outside the gene matches: 8. CDR3 DNA: TGTGCCACCACCCAGAGGCGGGGGAACCAAGAGACCCAGTACTTC. It codes for CATTQRRGNQETQYF.

The chain recombines TRBV28 with TRBJ1-2; D remains unclear. This CDR3 contains 13 residues. In germline, CDR1 is MDHEN, CDR2 SYDVKM. V dropped 3 bases and J dropped 7 bases, with 12 bases sitting between them. The CDR3 DNA follows: TGTGCCAGCAGTTTCTGGCTTTCGGGTGGCTACACCTTC. The encoded protein is CASSFWLSGGYTF.

This chain uses TRBV9 with TRBJ1-1; D call uncertain. The CDR3 contains 11 residues. V shed 6 bases and J shed 1 base, with 4 bases lying between them. The germline CDR1 and CDR2 sequences are SGDLS and YYNGEE. CDR3 sequence: CASNSNTEAFF. In DNA form, the CDR3 reads TGTGCCAGCAACTCGAACACTGAAGCTTTCTTT.

There are a few counts of this clone. The gene calls are TRBV2 and TRBJ2-2, with 7 positions matching TRBD1. Trimming took 7 bases from V and 4 from J; bases not matched to a gene: 12. The CDR3 runs 16 residues. Germline lookup yields CDR1 SNHLY and CDR2 FYNNEI. CDR3 DNA: TGTGCCAGCAACCCCCCGACAGGGTCCCGCACCGGGGAGCTGTTTTTT. It translates to CASNPPTGSRTGELFF.

V usage is TRBV6-5 and J usage is TRBJ1-1; 9 nucleotides match TRBD1. The germline gives CDR1 MNHEY, CDR2 SVGAGI. V dropped 5 bases and J dropped 0; count of bases not matched to a gene: 4. There are 15 residues in the CDR3. CDR3 sequence (DNA): TGTGCCAGCAGTGCACAGGGGGCCTTGAACACTGAAGCTTTCTTT. Protein: CASSAQGALNTEAFF.

This chain connects TRBV23-1 to TRBJ2-1, with D tentatively TRBD1 (7 bases). TRBV23-1 has ORF status, its function being uncertain. The CDR3 has 15 amino acids. The V and J ends lost 6 bases and 2 bases respectively, with 14 bases between them. CDR3 DNA: TGCGCCAGCAGGTTGACAGGGAGGCCCTACAATGAGCAGTTCTTC. As protein: CASRLTGRPYNEQFF.

The rearrangement uses TRBV18 and TRBJ2-1; D is perhaps TRBD2 (6 bases). With 0 bases removed from V and 4 bases from J, the gap between germline ends came to 13 bases. Per the germline V gene, CDR1 is KGHSH and CDR2 is LQKENI. The CDR3 consists of 16 residues. The CDR3 sequence is CASSPPTGTPYNEQFF. In nucleotides, the CDR3 is TGTGCCAGCTCACCACCGACCGGGACTCCGTACAATGAGCAGTTCTTC.

The chain links TRBV9 to TRBJ2-1, with D possibly matching TRBD2 (6 bases). The germline V gene encodes CDR1 SGDLS and CDR2 YYNGEE. With 1 base removed from V and 5 bases from J, the gap between germline ends came to 10 bases. CDR3 length: 14 residues. This CDR3 is CASSVSGGNNEQFF. Written as DNA, the CDR3 is TGTGCCAGCAGCGTATCCGGGGGAAACAATGAGCAGTTCTTC.

This chain connects TRBV27 to TRBJ2-4, with D possibly being TRBD2 (5 bases). CDR3 size: 16 residues. The germline V gene has CDR1 MNHEY and CDR2 SMNVEV (reference sequence). With 4 bases removed from V and 4 bases from J, the gap between germline ends came to 17 bases. The CDR3 DNA is TGTGCCAGCAGTTCGAAGTCCGGGGTATTAAAAAACATTCAGTACTTC. Protein sequence: CASSSKSGVLKNIQYF.

The chain recombines TRBV11-1 with TRBJ2-7; 7 bases are shared with TRBD2. The CDR3 spans 15 residues. V shed 1 base, J shed 3 bases, and the junction held 6 bases outside the gene matches. Germline-derived CDR1 and CDR2 are SGHAT and FQDESV (reference sequence). The CDR3 protein is CASSLDGAGLYEQYF. CDR3 coding DNA: TGTGCCAGCAGCTTAGATGGAGCGGGACTCTACGAGCAGTACTTC.

This rearrangement joins TRBV6-6 to TRBJ1-3, with a tentative D call TRBD1 (6 bases). The ends were cut back, 4 bases at V and 2 bases at J, with 12 bases in the middle. The CDR3 consists of 15 residues. Per the germline V gene, CDR1 is MNHNY and CDR2 is SVGAGI (reference sequence). The CDR3 loop reads CASSLGGAAGNTIYF. CDR3 bases: TGTGCCAGCAGTTTAGGGGGGGCAGCTGGAAACACCATATATTTT.

This clone was seen a few times. The chain combines TRBV5-5 with TRBJ2-5, with 8 nucleotides matching TRBD2. Germline V CDR1 and CDR2: SGHKS, YYEKEE (reference sequence). J was trimmed by 4 bases and V by 0 bases; bases with no gene match: 5. There are 15 residues in the CDR3. CDR3 in amino acids: CASSLAGTRIETQYF. Here the CDR3 DNA reads TGTGCCAGCAGCTTGGCTGGGACTAGGATAGAGACCCAGTACTTC.

This sequence joins TRBV28 and TRBJ1-4, with D maybe TRBD1 (6 bases). V was shortened by 10 bases and J by 5 bases, with 14 bases between the two germline ends. The CDR3 contains 13 residues. Germline V gives CDR1 MDHEN, CDR2 SYDVKM. DNA for the CDR3: TGTGCCAACCGGGCAGGGGTCAATGAAAAACTGTTTTTT. This translates into CANRAGVNEKLFF.

V is TRBV11-2 and J is TRBJ2-5; 10 bases agree with TRBD2. The end of the DNA is better explained by TRBJ2-7, so the J call may be wrong. The CDR3 length is 17 residues. Per germline, CDR1 SGHAT and CDR2 FQNNGV. The CDR3 reads CASSSQVLAGTSHEQYF. CDR3 coding DNA: TGTGCCAGCAGCTCCCAGGTACTAGCGGGAACATCCCACGAGCAGTACTTC.

This chain joins TRBV2 and TRBJ2-3; D is unresolved. The length of the CDR3 is 12 residues. The germline V gene has CDR1 SNHLY and CDR2 FYNNEI. Deletions cut 1 base from V and 7 bases from J, with 6 bases between. CDR3 sequence reads: CASSEGVNTQYF. The CDR3, as DNA: TGTGCCAGCAGTGAAGGAGTAAATACGCAGTATTTT.